Sequencing of this T cell receptor (beta chain) was carried out in a study of T cell responses to AZD1222 COVID-19 vaccine. Study-wide results and caveats: There were mostly white British donors and more females than males, and clonal diversity was possibly underestimated. Spike-specific TCR breadth and depth both grew after two AZD1222 doses.

The germline V gene encodes CDR1 SEHNR and CDR2 FQNEAQ (reference sequence). V lost 1 base to trimming and J lost 6 bases, with 8 bases between them. CDR3 length: 13 residues. Some second doses came at about 4 weeks and others at about 12 weeks; these were pooled. This clone was seen only once. What it recognizes is unknown. The assay was immunoSEQ multiplex PCR, and TCRdb's table has in-frame clones only and misses some. The data contain roughly 120,000 clones, around 85% of them seen just once; the ten biggest clones take up approximately 4.7%. The chain links TRBV7-9 to TRBJ2-3, with unresolved D. The material sequenced was peripheral blood, taken 28 days after the second AZD1222 dose. The source of this sequence is an adult who received the AZD1222 COVID-19 vaccine. DNA for the CDR3: TGTGCCAGCAGCTTAGTTGCCGGGGATACGCAGTATTTT. Translating it yields CASSLVAGDTQYF.